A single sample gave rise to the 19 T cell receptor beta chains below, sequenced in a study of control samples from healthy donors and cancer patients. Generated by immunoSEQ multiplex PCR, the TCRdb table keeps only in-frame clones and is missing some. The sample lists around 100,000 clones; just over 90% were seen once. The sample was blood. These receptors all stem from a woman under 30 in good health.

CDR3 bases: TGTGCCAGTCGGGACAGGTGGCGAGAGGATACGCAGTATTTT. Translating gives CASRDRWREDTQYF. The rearrangement uses TRBV2 and TRBJ2-3; 8 bases agree with TRBD1. There are 14 residues in the CDR3. In germline, CDR1 is SNHLY, CDR2 FYNNEI. J lost 6 bases, V lost 9 bases, and 11 bases had no gene match.

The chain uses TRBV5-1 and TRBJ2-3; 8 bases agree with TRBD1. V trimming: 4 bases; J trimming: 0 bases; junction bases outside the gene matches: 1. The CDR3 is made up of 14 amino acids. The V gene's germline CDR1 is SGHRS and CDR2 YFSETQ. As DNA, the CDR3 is TGCGCCAGCAGCCAGGGGGCCAGCACAGATACGCAGTATTTT. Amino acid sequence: CASSQGASTDTQYF.

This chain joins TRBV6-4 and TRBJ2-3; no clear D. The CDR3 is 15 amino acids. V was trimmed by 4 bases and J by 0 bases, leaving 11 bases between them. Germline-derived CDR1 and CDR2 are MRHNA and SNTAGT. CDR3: CASSGEAASTDTQYF. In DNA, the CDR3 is TGTGCCAGCAGTGGCGAAGCAGCTAGCACAGATACGCAGTATTTT.

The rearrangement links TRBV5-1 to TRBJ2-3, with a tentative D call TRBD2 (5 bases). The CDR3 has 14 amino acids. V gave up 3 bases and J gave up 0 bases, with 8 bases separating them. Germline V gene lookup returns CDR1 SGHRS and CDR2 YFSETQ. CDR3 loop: CASSWLASTDTQYF. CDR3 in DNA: TGCGCCAGCAGCTGGCTAGCTAGCACAGATACGCAGTATTTT.

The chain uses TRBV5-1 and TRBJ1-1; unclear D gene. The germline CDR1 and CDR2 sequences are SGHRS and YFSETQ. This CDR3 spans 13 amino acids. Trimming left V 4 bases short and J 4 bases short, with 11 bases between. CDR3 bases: TGCGCCAGCAGCCAGGACGGACTCACTGAAGCTTTCTTT. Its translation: CASSQDGLTEAFF. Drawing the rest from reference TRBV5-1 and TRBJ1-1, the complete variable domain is KAGVTQTPRYLIKTRGQQVTLSCSPISGHRSVSWYQQTPGQGLQFLFEYFSETQRNKGNFPGRFSGRQFSNSRSEMNVSTLELGDSALYLCASSQDGLTEAFFGQGTRLTVV.

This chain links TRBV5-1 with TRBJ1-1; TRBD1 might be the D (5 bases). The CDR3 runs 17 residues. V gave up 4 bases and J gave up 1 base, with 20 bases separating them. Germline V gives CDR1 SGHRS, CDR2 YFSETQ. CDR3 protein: CASSLSRTGAKNTEAFF. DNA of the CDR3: TGCGCCAGCAGCCTCTCGAGAACAGGAGCGAAGAACACTGAAGCTTTCTTT.

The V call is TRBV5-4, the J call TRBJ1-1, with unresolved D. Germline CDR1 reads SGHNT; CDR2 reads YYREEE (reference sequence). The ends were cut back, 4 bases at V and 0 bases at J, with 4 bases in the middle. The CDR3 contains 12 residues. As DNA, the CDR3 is TGTGCCAGCAGCGTTCTGAACACTGAAGCTTTCTTT. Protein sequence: CASSVLNTEAFF.

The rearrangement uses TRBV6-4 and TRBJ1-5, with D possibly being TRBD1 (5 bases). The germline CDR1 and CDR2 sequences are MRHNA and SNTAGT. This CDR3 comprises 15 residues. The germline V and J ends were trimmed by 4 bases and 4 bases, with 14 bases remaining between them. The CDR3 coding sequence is TGTGCCAGCAGTGCCGTGACAGATCTAAATCAGCCCCAGCATTTT. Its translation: CASSAVTDLNQPQHF.

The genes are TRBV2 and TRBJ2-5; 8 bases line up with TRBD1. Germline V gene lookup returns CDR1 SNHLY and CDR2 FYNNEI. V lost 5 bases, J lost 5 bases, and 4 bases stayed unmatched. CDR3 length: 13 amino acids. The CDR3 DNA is TGTGCCAGCAGTCGCGGGGACAGGGAGACCCAGTACTTC. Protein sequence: CASSRGDRETQYF.

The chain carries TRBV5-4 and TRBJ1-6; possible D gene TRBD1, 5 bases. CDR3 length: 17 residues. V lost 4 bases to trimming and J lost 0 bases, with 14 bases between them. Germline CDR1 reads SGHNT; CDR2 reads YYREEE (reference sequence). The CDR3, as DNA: TGTGCCAGCAGCGCCGACAGTTTAAGCTCCTATAATTCACCCCTCCACTTT. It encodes CASSADSLSSYNSPLHF.

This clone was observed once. The chain's CDR3 is CASSLLGQGSNEQFF. CDR3 bases: TGTGCCAGCAGCTTGCTCGGACAGGGCTCCAATGAGCAGTTCTTC. J is TRBJ2-1 and V is TRBV5-4, with TRBD1 matching 8 bases. The CDR3 sequence is 15 residues long. Germline assignment: CDR1 SGHNT and CDR2 YYREEE (reference sequence). V shed 1 base and J 6 bases; nucleotides not matched to a gene: 6.

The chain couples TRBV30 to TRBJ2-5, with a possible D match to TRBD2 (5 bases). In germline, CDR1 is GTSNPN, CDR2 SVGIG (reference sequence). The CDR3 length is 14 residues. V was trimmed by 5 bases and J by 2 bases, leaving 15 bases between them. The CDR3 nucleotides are TGTGCCTGGGCCCGATTGCAGCGGCAAGAGACCCAGTACTTC. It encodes CAWARLQRQETQYF.

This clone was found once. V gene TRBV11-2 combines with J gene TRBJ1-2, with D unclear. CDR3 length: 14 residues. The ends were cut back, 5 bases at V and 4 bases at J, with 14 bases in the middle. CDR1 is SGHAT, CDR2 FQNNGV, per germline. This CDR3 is CASSPLGASYGYTF. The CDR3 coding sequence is TGTGCCAGCAGCCCCCTGGGTGCCTCCTATGGCTACACCTTC. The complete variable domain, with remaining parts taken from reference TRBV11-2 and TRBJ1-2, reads EAGVAQSPRYKIIEKRQSVAFWCNPISGHATLYWYQQILGQGPKLLIQFQNNGVVDDSQLPKDRFSAERLKGVDSTLKIQPAKLEDSAVYLCASSPLGASYGYTFGSGTRLTVV.

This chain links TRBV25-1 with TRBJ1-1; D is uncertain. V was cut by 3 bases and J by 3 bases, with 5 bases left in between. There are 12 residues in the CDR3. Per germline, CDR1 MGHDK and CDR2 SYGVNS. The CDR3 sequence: CASSDPYTEAFF. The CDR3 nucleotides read TGTGCCAGCAGTGACCCATACACTGAAGCTTTCTTT.

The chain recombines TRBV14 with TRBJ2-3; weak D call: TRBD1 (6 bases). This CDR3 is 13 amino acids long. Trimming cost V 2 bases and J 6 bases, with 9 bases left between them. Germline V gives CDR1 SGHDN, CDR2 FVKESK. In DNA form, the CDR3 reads TGTGCCAGCAGCCAATCGCAGGGGGATACGCAGTATTTT. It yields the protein CASSQSQGDTQYF.

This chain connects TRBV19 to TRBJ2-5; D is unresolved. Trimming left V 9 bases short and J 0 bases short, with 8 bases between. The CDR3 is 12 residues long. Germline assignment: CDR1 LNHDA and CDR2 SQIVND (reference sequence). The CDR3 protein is CASSKYQETQYF. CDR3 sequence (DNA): TGTGCCAGCTCAAAGTACCAAGAGACCCAGTACTTC.

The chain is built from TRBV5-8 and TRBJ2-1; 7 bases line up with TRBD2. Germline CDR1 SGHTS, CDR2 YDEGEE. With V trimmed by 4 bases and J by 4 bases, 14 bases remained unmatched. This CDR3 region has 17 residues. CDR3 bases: TGTGCCAGCAGCATTAGGATCCGTAGCGGGTTTTACAATGAGCAGTTCTTC. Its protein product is CASSIRIRSGFYNEQFF. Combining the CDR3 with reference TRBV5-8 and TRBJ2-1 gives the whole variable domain EAGVTQSPTHLIKTRGQQATLRCSPISGHTSVYWYQQALGLGLQFLLWYDEGEERNRGNFPPRFSGRQFPNYSSELNVNALELEDSALYLCASSIRIRSGFYNEQFFGPGTRLTVL.

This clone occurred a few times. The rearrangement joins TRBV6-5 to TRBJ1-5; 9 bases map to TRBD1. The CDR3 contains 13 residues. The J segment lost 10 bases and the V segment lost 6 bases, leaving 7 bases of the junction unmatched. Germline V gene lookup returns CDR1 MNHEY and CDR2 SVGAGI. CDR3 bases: TGTGCCAGCAGCCCGGGACAGGGCCAACCCCAGCATTTT. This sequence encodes CASSPGQGQPQHF.

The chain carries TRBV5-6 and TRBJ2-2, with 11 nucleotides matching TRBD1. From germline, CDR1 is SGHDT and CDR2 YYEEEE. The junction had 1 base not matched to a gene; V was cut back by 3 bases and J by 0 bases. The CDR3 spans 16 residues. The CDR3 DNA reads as TGTGCCAGCAGCTGGACAGGGGGCGCGAACACCGGGGAGCTGTTTTTT. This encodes CASSWTGGANTGELFF.